The clone carrying this T cell receptor (beta chain) has ten or more counts. Its antigen is unidentified. The record originates from a study of T-cell memory formation after mild COVID-19. Overall study findings and caveats: CD4/CD8 balance characterized clones contracting day 15 to 85, and CD4+ skew characterized later expanders. CD4+ contracting clones were found mainly in CM and EM, and CD8+ ones in EMRA.

MiXCR, applied by TCRdb to the 5' RACE reads, yields one record per CDR3 protein. There are 350,000 to 500,000 distinct CDR3 sequences in the sample; over 15% occur only once, and 20% to 25% lies in the top ten. The CDR3 spans 13 residues. Germline CDR1 reads LNHNV; CDR2 reads YYDKDF (reference sequence). Trimming pared 8 bases from V and 1 base from J, leaving 11 bases between. The clonotype originates from a man between 18 and 35 years old who had mild COVID-19 (a few samples of this study predate the infection). Cell type and time point are not known. The chain combines TRBV15 with TRBJ1-1; perhaps TRBD1 as D (5 bases). Sequencing was performed on PBMCs or a T cell subset sorted from them (not recorded which). The chain's CDR3 is CATQSTGNTEAFF. For the CDR3, the DNA is TGTGCCACCCAATCCACAGGGAACACTGAAGCTTTCTTT. The whole variable domain, filled in from reference TRBV15 and TRBJ1-1, reads DAMVIQNPRYQVTQFGKPVTLSCSQTLNHNVMYWYQQKSSQAPKLLFHYYDKDFNNEADTPDNFQSRRPNTSFCFLDIRSPGLGDTAMYLCATQSTGNTEAFFGQGTRLTVV.